The 14 T cell receptor beta chains given below trace back to one sample, sequenced in a study of blood T cells in healthy people across ages. Sample-barcoded 5' priming and a J-beta primer mix drove a second PCR of roughly 7 to 11 cycles. One entry per CDR3 protein, called by TCRdb with MiXCR from the 5' RACE reads. The repertoire consists of some 1,500,000 distinct CDR3 sequences, with around 40% occurring once and the leading ten covering approximately 4.1%. Sequenced: blood. These receptors originate from a woman under 30 in good health.

In its sample, this clonotype was seen a few times. The chain joins TRBV20-1 to TRBJ1-5; tentatively, D is TRBD1 (5 bases). The CDR3 is 14 residues long. Trimming took 3 bases from V and 1 from J, leaving 10 bases between them. Germline assignment: CDR1 DFQATT and CDR2 SNEGSKA (reference sequence). CDR3 coding DNA: TGCAGTGCTAGGAGGGACGGGAGCAATCAGCCCCAGCATTTT. Amino acids: CSARRDGSNQPQHF.

V and J are TRBV5-1 and TRBJ2-7; no clear D. Germline CDR1 reads SGHRS; CDR2 reads YFSETQ. The germline V and J ends were trimmed by 5 bases and 7 bases, with 10 bases remaining between them. CDR3 size: 11 residues. The CDR3 DNA reads as TGCGCCAGCAGTAGGTTGAGAGAGCAGTACTTC. Its protein product is CASSRLREQYF.

The CDR3 reads CASSLSSGSRGIYEQYF. DNA of the CDR3: TGTGCCAGCAGTTTATCTTCGGGGTCTAGGGGTATTTACGAGCAGTACTTC. V is TRBV27 and J is TRBJ2-7, with D perhaps TRBD1 or TRBD2 (5 bases each). The CDR3 has 17 amino acids. Germline V lookup: CDR1 MNHEY, CDR2 SMNVEV (reference sequence). Trimming pared 0 bases from V and 4 bases from J, leaving 19 bases between.

V gene TRBV10-3 combines with J gene TRBJ1-2, with 10 bases matching TRBD1. The CDR3 totals 18 residues. CDR1 and CDR2 from the germline V gene are ENHRY and SYGVKD. The trim removed 2 bases at V and 1 base at J, leaving 10 bases unmatched. CDR3 sequence (DNA): TGTGCCATCAGTGAGAATTTACTCCGGGACAGGGGTAACTATGGCTACACCTTC. Protein product: CAISENLLRDRGNYGYTF.

This clonotype was recorded a few times. The chain employs TRBV21-1 and TRBJ1-5; the table's D call of TRBD1 was not tested on the DNA. TRBV21-1 is designated a pseudogene. CDR3 length: 20 amino acids. CDR3 region: CASSKVPGGLSTVNNQPQHF. CDR3 in DNA: TGTGCCAGCAGCAAAGTCCCTGGCGGTCTTTCGACGGTGAACAATCAGCCCCAGCATTTT.

The V gene is TRBV12-3 or TRBV12-4, the J gene TRBJ2-5; 7 bases agree with TRBD1. This CDR3 spans 15 amino acids. J lost 2 bases, V lost 5 bases, and 8 bases had no gene match. CDR3 in amino acids: CASSIWDSEQETQYF. The CDR3 DNA sequence: TGTGCCAGCAGTATATGGGACAGCGAGCAAGAGACCCAGTACTTC.

This clonotype was observed a few times. The gene calls are TRBV7-8 and TRBJ2-1; 10 bases line up with TRBD1. Trimming removed 3 bases from V and 4 bases from J; junction bases left unmatched: 6. The CDR3 consists of 16 residues. Germline CDR1 and CDR2: SGHVS and FQNEAQ. The CDR3 sequence: CASSLAGTGVYNEQFF. The DNA of the CDR3 is TGTGCCAGCAGCTTGGCCGGGACAGGGGTATACAATGAGCAGTTCTTC.

This clonotype was found once. At one of its ends the junction is not consistent with the germline gene, which may arise from a read error. The genes are TRBV5-1 and TRBJ1-2; D unclear. This CDR3 is 13 amino acids long. Per germline, CDR1 SGHRS and CDR2 YFSETQ. The CDR3: CAGSLREHYGYTF. CDR3 bases: TGCGCCGGCAGCCTCCGGGAGCACTATGGCTACACCTTC.

The chain has TRBV4-3 and TRBJ2-3, with 7 nucleotides matching TRBD1. The CDR3 has 16 amino acids. V trimming: 0 bases; J trimming: 4 bases; junction bases outside the gene matches: 7. CDR1 and CDR2 (germline): LGHNA, YSLEER. For the CDR3, the DNA is TGCGCCAGCAGCCAAGATATGAACAGGGGTCCAGATACGCAGTATTTT. Protein: CASSQDMNRGPDTQYF.

The gene calls are TRBV19 and TRBJ2-1, with 12 nucleotides matching TRBD2. Germline-derived CDR1 and CDR2 are LNHDA and SQIVND (reference sequence). The CDR3 has 13 amino acids. V lost 9 bases to trimming and J lost 10 bases; unmatched junction nucleotides: 7. The CDR3 is CASRGLAGWEQFF. DNA of the CDR3: TGTGCCAGCCGGGGACTAGCGGGTTGGGAGCAGTTCTTC.

The chain uses TRBV7-9 and TRBJ2-5; D uncertain. Germline CDR1 and CDR2: SEHNR and FQNEAQ (reference sequence). The V gene lost 3 bases and the J gene lost 4 bases, with 6 bases spanning the gap. The CDR3 has 12 residues. The CDR3 bases are TGTGCCAGCAGCTTGGAAGCAGAGACCCAGTACTTC. Its protein product is CASSLEAETQYF.

The J gene is TRBJ2-7, the V gene TRBV28; weak D call: TRBD1 (6 bases). Trimming removed 3 bases at V and 4 bases at J, with 13 bases between. CDR1 is MDHEN, CDR2 SYDVKM, per germline. The CDR3 loop spans 14 amino acids. The CDR3, as DNA: TGTGCCAGCAGTTTTTCAGGGGTTCCTTACGAGCAGTACTTC. Translating it yields CASSFSGVPYEQYF.

This clonotype was detected once. The chain joins TRBV29-1 to TRBJ2-1; either TRBD1 or TRBD2 may fit D (6 bases each). Near its end, the DNA agrees better with TRBJ2-7, so the J call may be wrong. The germline V gene has CDR1 SQVTM and CDR2 ANQGSEA. The CDR3 covers 13 residues. This chain's CDR3 is CSVEGQAYNEQYF. The CDR3 coding sequence is TGCAGCGTGGAGGGACAAGCCTACAATGAGCAGTACTTC.

The V call is TRBV6-5, the J call TRBJ1-1; D possibly corresponds to TRBD1 (6 bases). This CDR3 region has 14 residues. Germline CDR1 MNHEY, CDR2 SVGAGI. Trimming pared 4 bases from V and 2 bases from J, leaving 11 bases between. CDR3 DNA sequence: TGTGCCAGCAGTTCCCGGGACACCAACACTGAAGCTTTCTTT. This codes for CASSSRDTNTEAFF.